One and the same sample provided the 27 T cell receptor beta chains below, sequenced in a study of blood T cells in healthy people across ages. A J-beta primer mix and a sample-barcoded 5' primer were used in a second PCR of roughly 6 to 12 cycles. TCRdb passed the 5' RACE reads through MiXCR, listing each CDR3 protein once. The table includes approximately 800,000 distinct CDR3 sequences, roughly 24% detected once. These records were also assigned to another study, of T cells of mothers and their children.

Sequencing was carried out using blood. These receptors came from a boy between 10 and 17 years old in good health.

V is TRBV7-9 and J is TRBJ1-2, with D perhaps matching TRBD1 (6 bases). Trimming stripped 5 bases from V and 4 bases from J, with 17 bases between. The CDR3 covers 15 residues. Germline CDR1 and CDR2: SEHNR and FQNEAQ (reference sequence). The CDR3 DNA is TGTGCCAGCAGCCGAGGGGGGCTGACAGGCTATGGCTACACCTTC. Its protein product is CASSRGGLTGYGYTF. The whole variable domain, filled in from reference TRBV7-9 and TRBJ1-2, reads DTGVSQNPRHKITKRGQNVTFRCDPISEHNRLYWYRQTLGQGPEFLTYFQNEAQLEKSRLLSDRFSAERPKGSFSTLEIQRTEQGDSAMYLCASSRGGLTGYGYTFGSGTRLTVV.

V gene TRBV29-1 combines with J gene TRBJ1-4; D unclear. The V end was cut by 4 bases, the J end by 4 bases, with 10 bases between. There are 13 residues in the CDR3. Germline V gives CDR1 SQVTM, CDR2 ANQGSEA. Here the CDR3 DNA reads TGCAGCGTTGTATGGCGAGATAATGAAAAACTGTTTTTT. This gives the protein CSVVWRDNEKLFF.

The gene calls are TRBV19 and TRBJ2-1; D ambiguous. The J call may be wrong; the DNA end is better matched by TRBJ2-7. This CDR3 has 12 amino acids. Germline V CDR1 and CDR2: LNHDA, SQIVND (reference sequence). The CDR3 DNA follows: TGTGCCAGTAGTATTGGCCTGGAAGAGCAGTACTTC. Translated, it gives CASSIGLEEQYF.

This clonotype was found a few times. The rearrangement links TRBV10-3 to TRBJ1-2; TRBD1 matches 9 bases. With V trimmed by 1 base and J by 6 bases, 3 bases remained unmatched. CDR3 size: 14 residues. Germline CDR1 is ENHRY and CDR2 is SYGVKD. In DNA form, the CDR3 reads TGTGCCATCAGTGAGTTGACAGGGGGGGATGGCTACACCTTC. Translation gives CAISELTGGDGYTF.

V is TRBV4-2 and J is TRBJ2-3, with 12 bases matching TRBD2. The ends lost 0 bases at V and 0 bases at J; junction bases unmatched: 10. Germline-derived CDR1 and CDR2 are LGHNA and YNFKEQ. The CDR3 length is 20 residues. The CDR3 DNA is TGTGCCAGCAGCCAAGATTGGGCGACTAGCGGGGGCCCAAGCACAGATACGCAGTATTTT. It is translated as CASSQDWATSGGPSTDTQYF.

V is TRBV5-4 and J is TRBJ1-1, with TRBD1 identical over 8 bases. J was trimmed by 0 bases and V by 5 bases; bases with no gene match: 6. CDR3 length: 15 amino acids. Germline CDR1 is SGHNT and CDR2 is YYREEE (reference sequence). The CDR3 bases are TGTGCCAGCAGTTTTACGACAGGGGTGAACACTGAAGCTTTCTTT. Translation: CASSFTTGVNTEAFF.

This clonotype occurred a few times. J is TRBJ2-5 and V is TRBV12-3 or TRBV12-4; maybe TRBD2 (6 bases). The end of the DNA fits TRBJ2-1 better, so the J call may be wrong. This CDR3 has 15 amino acids. The CDR3 spells CASSRDFRWNGEQFF. The CDR3 DNA sequence: TGTGCCAGCAGTCGGGACTTTCGCTGGAATGGTGAGCAGTTCTTC.

The gene calls are TRBV30 and TRBJ2-1; TRBD1 matches at 8 bases. The CDR3 extends over 17 amino acids. The germline CDR1 and CDR2 sequences are GTSNPN and SVGIG (reference sequence). With 2 bases clipped from V and 4 bases from J, the junction kept 13 bases outside the gene matches. The CDR3 spells CAWSPPPTGASYNEQFF. CDR3 coding DNA: TGTGCCTGGAGTCCCCCCCCGACAGGGGCCTCGTACAATGAGCAGTTCTTC.

This clonotype was counted a few times. The V gene is TRBV27, the J gene TRBJ1-2; D unresolved. Per germline, CDR1 MNHEY and CDR2 SMNVEV (reference sequence). Trimming removed 4 bases from V and 6 bases from J, with 12 bases in between. CDR3 length equals 13 residues. The CDR3, as DNA: TGTGCCAGCAGTTCGCGGGGTCCGGATGGCTACACCTTC. It is translated as CASSSRGPDGYTF.

The rearrangement links TRBV11-2 to TRBJ1-2; maybe TRBD1 (6 bases). Trimming cost V 4 bases and J 5 bases, with 20 bases left between them. Germline CDR1 and CDR2: SGHAT and FQNNGV. CDR3 length equals 16 residues. The CDR3 DNA sequence: TGTGCCAGCAGCTCACAGGGATCCACCGCCGTGTATGGCTACACCTTC. It translates to CASSSQGSTAVYGYTF.

The chain links TRBV11-2 to TRBJ1-4; TRBD1 agrees at 7 bases. The V gene end was trimmed by 1 base and the J gene end by 2 bases; junction bases not matched to a gene: 19. The CDR3 totals 21 residues. Germline V gives CDR1 SGHAT, CDR2 FQNNGV. The CDR3 loop is CASSLVLGETGFDATNEKLFF. The CDR3 DNA is TGTGCCAGCAGCTTAGTCCTTGGGGAGACAGGGTTCGACGCGACTAATGAAAAACTGTTTTTT.

This clonotype occurred a few times. The chain couples TRBV28 to TRBJ2-1; the match to TRBD2 covers 7 bases. Unmatched junction bases numbered 12, after V lost 2 bases and J lost 8 bases. Germline CDR1 reads MDHEN; CDR2 reads SYDVKM. The CDR3 has 16 amino acids. The CDR3, as DNA: TGTGCCAGCAGTTTAGGTGGGGGGGTGTCCTCCTATGAGCAGTTCTTC. Protein product: CASSLGGGVSSYEQFF.

This clonotype turned up a few times. The V gene is TRBV18, the J gene TRBJ2-5; the D gene could be TRBD1 or TRBD2 (5 bases each). Trimming removed 3 bases at V and 1 base at J, with 15 bases between. This CDR3 has 16 amino acids. The germline CDR1 and CDR2 sequences are KGHSH and LQKENI. This chain's CDR3 is CASSPREGVGQETQYF. Written as DNA, the CDR3 is TGTGCCAGCTCACCCCGGGAAGGGGTAGGCCAAGAGACCCAGTACTTC.

This clonotype was seen only a few times. J is TRBJ1-2 and V is TRBV12-3 or TRBV12-4; 9 nucleotides align to TRBD1. J gave up 5 bases and V 5 bases, and 12 bases lay outside the gene matches. The CDR3 loop spans 16 amino acids. CDR3 DNA sequence: TGTGCCAGCAGTCCCCACCCGGGACAGGGCTCGTATGGCTACACCTTC. Translation: CASSPHPGQGSYGYTF.

The chain uses TRBV12-3 or TRBV12-4 and TRBJ1-2; D may be TRBD1 (5 bases). The CDR3 totals 13 residues. The V end was cut by 7 bases, the J end by 6 bases, with 15 bases between. The CDR3 DNA reads as TGTGCCAGCACCAATGGGGGGGAAAATGGCTACACCTTC. Its translation: CASTNGGENGYTF.

The V gene is TRBV2, the J gene TRBJ1-4; D gene ambiguous. Germline V gene lookup returns CDR1 SNHLY and CDR2 FYNNEI. This CDR3 has 13 amino acids. V lost 3 bases, J lost 8 bases, and 10 bases lay in between. The CDR3 reads CASSDPLGEKLFF. For the CDR3, the DNA is TGTGCCAGCAGTGACCCCCTCGGGGAAAAACTGTTTTTT.

This chain uses TRBV7-3 with TRBJ2-5; TRBD2 aligns across 14 bases. Gene TRBJ2-1 matches the end of the DNA better, so the J call may be wrong. CDR1 is SGHTA, CDR2 FQGTGA, per germline. The CDR3 sequence is 17 residues long. CDR3: CASSPRSTSGGVNEQFF. CDR3 coding DNA: TGTGCCAGCAGCCCCCGATCGACTAGCGGGGGGGTCAATGAGCAGTTCTTC.

This chain uses TRBV11-3 with TRBJ2-5, with no clear D. The J call may be mistaken, given a closer DNA end match to TRBJ2-7. The CDR3 has 14 amino acids. Germline CDR1 SGHNT, CDR2 YENEEA. The CDR3 DNA follows: TGTGCCAGCAGCTTAAGTGGGGACTCCTACGAGCAGTACTTC. Amino acids: CASSLSGDSYEQYF.

The chain couples TRBV4-1 to TRBJ1-2, with a weak D call TRBD1 (5 bases). Between the trimmed V and J ends, which lost 3 bases and 3 bases, there was a span of 14 bases. CDR1 and CDR2 (germline): MGHRA, YSYEKL. This CDR3 is built from 15 residues. CDR3 nucleotides: TGCGCCAGCAGCCAGGGACGGAACCGGGACTATGGCTACACCTTC. This gives the protein CASSQGRNRDYGYTF.

This clonotype has just a few counts. The rearrangement links TRBV7-6 to TRBJ2-2, with a possible D match to TRBD2 (7 bases). This CDR3 contains 18 residues. Germline values: CDR1 SGHVS, CDR2 FNYEAQ. V was clipped by 2 bases and J by 2 bases, with 18 bases between them. This CDR3 reads CASSLRPWRGPNTGELFF. The DNA for the CDR3 is TGTGCCAGCAGCTTAAGGCCCTGGCGGGGGCCTAACACCGGGGAGCTGTTTTTT.

V is TRBV24-1 and J is TRBJ1-4, with 9 bases matching TRBD1. The ends lost 2 bases at V and 8 bases at J; junction bases unmatched: 5. The CDR3 is 15 amino acids. Germline loops: CDR1 KGHDR, CDR2 SFDVKD. The CDR3 sequence is CATSDSGQGREKLFF. The CDR3 nucleotides read TGTGCCACCAGTGATTCCGGACAGGGGAGAGAAAAACTGTTTTTT.

The V gene is TRBV2, the J gene TRBJ1-2; tentative D call: TRBD1 (6 bases). V lost 5 bases to trimming and J lost 2 bases, with 15 bases between them. Germline lookup yields CDR1 SNHLY and CDR2 FYNNEI. CDR3 length equals 15 residues. Written as DNA, the CDR3 is TGTGCCAGCAGTTCCGAGGGGGGGGCCAACTATGGCTACACCTTC. Its protein is CASSSEGGANYGYTF.

The genes are TRBV4-1 and TRBJ1-2, with a possible D match to TRBD1 (5 bases). The CDR3 sequence is 15 residues long. Trimming stripped 1 base from V and 8 bases from J, with 17 bases between. Germline V gives CDR1 MGHRA, CDR2 YSYEKL. DNA for the CDR3: TGCGCCAGCAGCCAAGTTATGGGGGAGCGGAAAGGCTACACCTTC. It encodes CASSQVMGERKGYTF.

This chain joins TRBV18 and TRBJ2-3; the D is unclear. CDR1 is KGHSH, CDR2 LQKENI, per germline. Trimming left V 4 bases short and J 0 bases short, with 17 bases between. The CDR3 has 17 residues. This chain's CDR3 is CASSRSEPETSTDTQYF. The CDR3 nucleotides are TGTGCCAGCTCACGCTCTGAACCGGAGACTAGCACAGATACGCAGTATTTT.

In this sample, this clonotype turned up a few times. This rearrangement joins TRBV20-1 to TRBJ1-4, with TRBD1 as a possible D gene (5 bases). CDR1 is DFQATT and CDR2 is SNEGSKA in the germline V gene (reference sequence). CDR3 length: 16 amino acids. Trimming took 0 bases from V and 3 from J, leaving 14 bases between them. CDR3: CSARDSRGAANEKLFF. CDR3 in DNA: TGCAGTGCTAGAGACTCGAGGGGAGCGGCTAATGAAAAACTGTTTTTT.

A single count supports this clonotype. The genes are TRBV6-2 or TRBV6-3 and TRBJ2-6; no clear D. Germline CDR1 is MNHEY and CDR2 is SVGEGT. The CDR3 covers 15 residues. Trimming took 8 bases from V and 0 from J, leaving 11 bases between them. The CDR3 sequence is CASAHRPSGANVLTF. The CDR3 nucleotides read TGTGCCAGCGCCCACCGGCCCTCTGGGGCCAACGTCCTGACTTTC.

The chain recombines TRBV7-9 with TRBJ2-2; D remains unclear. This CDR3 is built from 13 residues. The V and J ends lost 5 bases and 4 bases respectively, with 8 bases between them. CDR1 and CDR2 from the germline V gene are SEHNR and FQNEAQ (reference sequence). The CDR3 DNA reads TGTGCCAGCAGCGTAACCGTCACCGGGGAGCTGTTTTTT. Its translation: CASSVTVTGELFF.